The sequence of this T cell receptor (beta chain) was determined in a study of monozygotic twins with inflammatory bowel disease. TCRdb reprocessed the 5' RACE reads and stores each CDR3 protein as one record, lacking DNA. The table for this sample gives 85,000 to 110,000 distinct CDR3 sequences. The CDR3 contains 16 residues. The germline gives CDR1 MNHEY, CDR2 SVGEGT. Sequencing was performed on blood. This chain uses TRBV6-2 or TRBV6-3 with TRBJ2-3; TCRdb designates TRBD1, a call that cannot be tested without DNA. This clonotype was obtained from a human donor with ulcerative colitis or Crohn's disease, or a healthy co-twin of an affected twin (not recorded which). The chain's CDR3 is CASRPYYPPVTDTQYF.